The T cell receptor (beta chain) under discussion was sequenced for a study of CD8+ T cells in alopecia areata. RNA was isolated and reverse transcribed to cDNA, the sequencing template. The data were produced by immunoSEQ multiplex PCR, yet TCRdb's version contains in-frame clones alone and is incomplete. The table shows over 200,000 clones, with approximately 52% occurring only once. This clone was seen a few times. CDR1 LNHDA and CDR2 SQIVND come from the germline V gene (reference sequence). The CDR3 is made up of 13 amino acids. V shed 4 bases, J shed 3 bases, and the junction held 2 bases outside the gene matches.

The rearrangement joins TRBV19 to TRBJ2-7, with TRBD1 identical over 8 bases. Material: CD4+ T cells sorted from blood, obtained at week 0. This sequence was found in a human donor with alopecia areata. DNA for the CDR3: TGTGCCAGTAGTACCGACAGGGGCTACGAGCAGTACTTC. Amino acid sequence: CASSTDRGYEQYF.